This TCR beta chain is drawn from a study of CD8+ T cells in alopecia areata. Germline V lookup: CDR1 SGHNT, CDR2 YYREEE (reference sequence). The CDR3 has 16 residues. The junction had 4 bases not matched to a gene; V was cut back by 3 bases and J by 0 bases. The treatment here: oral pan-JAK inhibitor, 5-10 mg twice daily. TCR sequencing used cDNA made by reverse transcription of extracted RNA. Sequenced by immunoSEQ multiplex PCR; TCRdb stores in-frame clones only, minus some. Seen here are under 350,000 clones, roughly 64% observed once, and the top ten hold approximately 1.8%. The specimen comprised CD4+ T cells sorted from blood, sampled at week 24, from a patient treated with tofacitinib. The sequence was obtained from a human donor with alopecia areata. The rearrangement uses TRBV5-4 and TRBJ2-1; 9 bases map to TRBD1. The CDR3 bases are TGTGCCAGCAGCTCAACAGGGGGCAGCTCCTACAATGAGCAGTTCTTC. This translates into CASSSTGGSSYNEQFF.